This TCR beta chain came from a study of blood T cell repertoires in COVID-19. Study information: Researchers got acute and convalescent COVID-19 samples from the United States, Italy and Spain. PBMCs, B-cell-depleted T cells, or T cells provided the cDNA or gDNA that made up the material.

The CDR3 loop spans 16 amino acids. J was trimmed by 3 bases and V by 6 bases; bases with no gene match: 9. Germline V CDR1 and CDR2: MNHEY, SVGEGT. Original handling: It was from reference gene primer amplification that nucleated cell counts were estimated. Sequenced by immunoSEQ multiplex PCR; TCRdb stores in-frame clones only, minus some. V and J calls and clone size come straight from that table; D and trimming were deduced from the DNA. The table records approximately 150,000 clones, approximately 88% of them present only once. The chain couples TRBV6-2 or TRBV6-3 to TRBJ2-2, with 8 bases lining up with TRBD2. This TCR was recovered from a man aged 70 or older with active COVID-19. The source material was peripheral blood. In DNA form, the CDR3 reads TGTGCCAGCAGCCCTAGGACTAGCCGACACACCGGGGAGCTGTTTTTT. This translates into CASSPRTSRHTGELFF.